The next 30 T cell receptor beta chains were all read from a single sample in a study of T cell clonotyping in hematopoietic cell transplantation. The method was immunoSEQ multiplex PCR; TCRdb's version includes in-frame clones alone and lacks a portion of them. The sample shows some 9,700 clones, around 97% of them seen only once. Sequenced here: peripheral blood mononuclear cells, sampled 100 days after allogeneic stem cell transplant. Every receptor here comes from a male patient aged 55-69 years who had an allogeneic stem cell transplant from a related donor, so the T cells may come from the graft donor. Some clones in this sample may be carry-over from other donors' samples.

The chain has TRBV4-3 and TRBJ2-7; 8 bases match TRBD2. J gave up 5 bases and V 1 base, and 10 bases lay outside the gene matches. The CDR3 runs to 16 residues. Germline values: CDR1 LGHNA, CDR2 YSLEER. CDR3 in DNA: TGCGCCAGCAGCCAAGCCGCCCGCGGGAGGACAGACGAGCAGTACTTC. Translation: CASSQAARGRTDEQYF.

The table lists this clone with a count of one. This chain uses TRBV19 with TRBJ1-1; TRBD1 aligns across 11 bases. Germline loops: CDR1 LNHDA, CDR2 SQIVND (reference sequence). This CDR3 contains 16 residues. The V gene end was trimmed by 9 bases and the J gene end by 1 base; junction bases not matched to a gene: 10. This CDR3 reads CASPGTGGLGNTEAFF. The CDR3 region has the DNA TGTGCCAGCCCCGGGACAGGGGGTTTGGGGAACACTGAAGCTTTCTTT.

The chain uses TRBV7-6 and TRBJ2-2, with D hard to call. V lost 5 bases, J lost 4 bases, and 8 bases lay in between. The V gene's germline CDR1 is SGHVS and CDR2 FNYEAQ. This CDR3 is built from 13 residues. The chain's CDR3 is CASSELGTGELFF. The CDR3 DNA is TGTGCCAGCAGCGAACTCGGCACCGGGGAGCTGTTTTTT.

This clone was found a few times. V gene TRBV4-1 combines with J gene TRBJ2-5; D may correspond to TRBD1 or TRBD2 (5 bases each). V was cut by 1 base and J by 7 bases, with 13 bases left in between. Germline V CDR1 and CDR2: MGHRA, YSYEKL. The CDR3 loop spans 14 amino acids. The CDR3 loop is CASSQVLWDGTQYF. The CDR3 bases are TGCGCCAGCAGCCAAGTCCTGTGGGACGGGACCCAGTACTTC.

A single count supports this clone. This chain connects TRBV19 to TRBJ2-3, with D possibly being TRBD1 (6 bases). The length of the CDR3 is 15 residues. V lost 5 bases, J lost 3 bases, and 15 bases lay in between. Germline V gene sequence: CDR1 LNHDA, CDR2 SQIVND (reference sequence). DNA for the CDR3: TGTGCCAGTAGTCTCGGGACATCGTATACAGATACGCAGTATTTT. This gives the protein CASSLGTSYTDTQYF.

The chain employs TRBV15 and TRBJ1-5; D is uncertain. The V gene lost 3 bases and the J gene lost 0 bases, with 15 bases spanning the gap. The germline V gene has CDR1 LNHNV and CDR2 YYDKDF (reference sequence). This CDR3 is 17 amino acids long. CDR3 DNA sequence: TGTGCCACCAGCAGCCGACGGACGGGAACTAGCAATCAGCCCCAGCATTTT. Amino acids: CATSSRRTGTSNQPQHF.

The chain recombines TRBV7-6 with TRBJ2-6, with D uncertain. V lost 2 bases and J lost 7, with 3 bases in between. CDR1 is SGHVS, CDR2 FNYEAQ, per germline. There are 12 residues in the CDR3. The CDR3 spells CASSLQANVLTF. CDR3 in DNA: TGTGCCAGCAGCTTACAAGCCAACGTCCTGACTTTC.

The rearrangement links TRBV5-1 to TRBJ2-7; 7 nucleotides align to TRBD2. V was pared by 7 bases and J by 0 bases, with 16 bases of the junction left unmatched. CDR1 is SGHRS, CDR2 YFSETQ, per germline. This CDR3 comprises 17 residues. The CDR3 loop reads CASQWSWEGQRSYEQYF. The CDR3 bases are TGCGCCAGCCAATGGAGTTGGGAGGGGCAACGCTCCTACGAGCAGTACTTC.

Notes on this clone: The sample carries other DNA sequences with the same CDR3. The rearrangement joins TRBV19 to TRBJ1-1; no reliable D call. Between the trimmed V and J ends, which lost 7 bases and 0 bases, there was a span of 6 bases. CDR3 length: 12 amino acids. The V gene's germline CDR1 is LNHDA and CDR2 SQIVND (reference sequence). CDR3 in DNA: TGTGCCAGTAAACTAATGAACACTGAAGCTTTCTTT. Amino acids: CASKLMNTEAFF. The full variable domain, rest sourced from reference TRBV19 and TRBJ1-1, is DGGITQSPKYLFRKEGQNVTLSCEQNLNHDAMYWYRQDPGQGLRLIYYSQIVNDFQKGDIAEGYSVSREKKESFPLTVTSAQKNPTAFYLCASKLMNTEAFFGQGTRLTVV.

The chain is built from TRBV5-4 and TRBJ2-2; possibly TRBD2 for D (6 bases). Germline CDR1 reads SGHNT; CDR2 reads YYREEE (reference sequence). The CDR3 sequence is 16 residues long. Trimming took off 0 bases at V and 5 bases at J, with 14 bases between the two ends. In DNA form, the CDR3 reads TGTGCCAGCAGCTTGGTATTCTGGGGAGGAACCGGGGAGCTGTTTTTT. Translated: CASSLVFWGGTGELFF.

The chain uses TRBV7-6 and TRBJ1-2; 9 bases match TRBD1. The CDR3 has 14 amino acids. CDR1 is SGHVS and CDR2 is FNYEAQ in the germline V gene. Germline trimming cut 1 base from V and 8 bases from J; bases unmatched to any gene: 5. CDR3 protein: CASSLDLGQGGYTF. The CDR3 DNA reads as TGTGCCAGCAGCTTAGACCTGGGACAGGGCGGCTACACCTTC.

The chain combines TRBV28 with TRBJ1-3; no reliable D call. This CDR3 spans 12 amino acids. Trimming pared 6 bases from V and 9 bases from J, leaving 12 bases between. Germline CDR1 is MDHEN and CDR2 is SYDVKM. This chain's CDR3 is CASSLSPGTIYF. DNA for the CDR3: TGTGCCAGCAGCCTCTCCCCAGGCACCATATATTTT.

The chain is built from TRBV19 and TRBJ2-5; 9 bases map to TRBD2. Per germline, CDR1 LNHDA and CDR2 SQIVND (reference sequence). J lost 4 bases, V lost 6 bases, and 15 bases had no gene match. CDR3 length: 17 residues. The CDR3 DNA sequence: TGTGCCAGTAGGTTGAGAGGGGGCGGGGGGGCCGGAGAGACCCAGTACTTC. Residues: CASRLRGGGGAGETQYF. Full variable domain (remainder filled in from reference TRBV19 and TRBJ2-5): DGGITQSPKYLFRKEGQNVTLSCEQNLNHDAMYWYRQDPGQGLRLIYYSQIVNDFQKGDIAEGYSVSREKKESFPLTVTSAQKNPTAFYLCASRLRGGGGAGETQYFGPGTRLLVL.

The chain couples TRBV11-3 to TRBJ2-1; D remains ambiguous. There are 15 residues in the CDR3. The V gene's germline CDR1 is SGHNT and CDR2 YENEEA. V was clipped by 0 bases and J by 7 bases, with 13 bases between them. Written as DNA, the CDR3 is TGTGCCAGCAGCTTAGATAGGTCCACGGTGAATGAGCAGTTCTTC. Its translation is CASSLDRSTVNEQFF. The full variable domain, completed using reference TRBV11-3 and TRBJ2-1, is EAGVVQSPRYKIIEKKQPVAFWCNPISGHNTLYWYLQNLGQGPELLIRYENEEAVDDSQLPKDRFSAERLKGVDSTLKIQPAELGDSAVYLCASSLDRSTVNEQFFGPGTRLTVL.

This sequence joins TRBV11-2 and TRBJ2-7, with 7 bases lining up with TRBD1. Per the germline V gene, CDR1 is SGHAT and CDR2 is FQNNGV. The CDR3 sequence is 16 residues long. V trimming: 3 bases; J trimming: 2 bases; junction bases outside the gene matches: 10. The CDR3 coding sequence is TGTGCCAGCAGCTTTCACAAGGGGACAGCCGCCTACGAGCAGTACTTC. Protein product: CASSFHKGTAAYEQYF.

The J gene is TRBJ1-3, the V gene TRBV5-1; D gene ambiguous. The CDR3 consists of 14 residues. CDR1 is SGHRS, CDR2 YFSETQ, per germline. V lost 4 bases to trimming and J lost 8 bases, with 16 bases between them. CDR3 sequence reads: CASSQRPGDHTIYF. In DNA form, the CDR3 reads TGCGCCAGCAGCCAGAGGCCGGGAGACCACACCATATATTTT.

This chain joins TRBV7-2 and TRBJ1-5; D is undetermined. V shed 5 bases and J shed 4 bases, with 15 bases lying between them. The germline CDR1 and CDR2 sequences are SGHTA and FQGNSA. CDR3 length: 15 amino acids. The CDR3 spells CASSELGLGNQPQHF. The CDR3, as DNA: TGTGCCAGCAGCGAATTAGGTTTAGGGAATCAGCCCCAGCATTTT. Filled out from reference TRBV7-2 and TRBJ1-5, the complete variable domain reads GAGVSQSPSNKVTEKGKDVELRCDPISGHTALYWYRQSLGQGLEFLIYFQGNSAPDKSGLPSDRFSAERTGGSVSTLTIQRTQQEDSAVYLCASSELGLGNQPQHFGDGTRLSIL.

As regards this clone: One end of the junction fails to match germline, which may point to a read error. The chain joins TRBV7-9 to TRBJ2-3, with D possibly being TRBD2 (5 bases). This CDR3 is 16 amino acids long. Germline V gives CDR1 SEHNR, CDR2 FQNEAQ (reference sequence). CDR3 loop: CASTLAKSSGRDTQYF. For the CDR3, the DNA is TGTGCCAGCACCTTAGCGAAGAGTAGTGGTCGAGATACGCAGTATTTT.

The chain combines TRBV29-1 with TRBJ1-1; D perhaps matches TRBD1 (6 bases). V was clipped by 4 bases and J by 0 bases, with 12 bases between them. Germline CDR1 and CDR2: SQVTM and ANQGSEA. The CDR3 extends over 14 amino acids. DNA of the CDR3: TGCAGCGTTGTTTCCCGGACAGTGAACACTGAAGCTTTCTTT. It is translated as CSVVSRTVNTEAFF.

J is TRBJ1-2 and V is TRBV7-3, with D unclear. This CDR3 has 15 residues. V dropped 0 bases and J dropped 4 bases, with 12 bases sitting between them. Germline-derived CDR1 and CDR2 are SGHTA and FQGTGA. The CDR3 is CASSLTGGPGYGYTF. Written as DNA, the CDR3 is TGTGCCAGCAGCTTAACGGGAGGCCCGGGCTATGGCTACACCTTC.

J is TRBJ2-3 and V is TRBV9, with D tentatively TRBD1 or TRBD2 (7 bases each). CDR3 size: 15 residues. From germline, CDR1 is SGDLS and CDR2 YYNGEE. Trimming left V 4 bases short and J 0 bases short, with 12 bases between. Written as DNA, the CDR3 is TGTGCCAGCAGCCCCAGGGGGGGGAGCACAGATACGCAGTATTTT. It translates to CASSPRGGSTDTQYF.

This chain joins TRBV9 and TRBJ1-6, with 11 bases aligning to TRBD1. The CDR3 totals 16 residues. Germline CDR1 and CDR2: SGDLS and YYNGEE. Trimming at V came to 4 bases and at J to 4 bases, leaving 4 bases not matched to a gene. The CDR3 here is CASSTGTGGYNSPLHF. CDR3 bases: TGTGCCAGCAGCACCGGGACAGGGGGTTATAATTCACCCCTCCACTTT.

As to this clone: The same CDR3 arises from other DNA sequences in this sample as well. The CDR3 coding sequence is TGTGCCAGCAGTCTTCTAGCTTACGAGCAGTACTTC. Translated: CASSLLAYEQYF. The chain has TRBV7-2 and TRBJ2-7; D is perhaps TRBD2 (5 bases). CDR1 is SGHTA and CDR2 is FQGNSA in the germline V gene. This CDR3 has 12 amino acids. Between the trimmed V and J ends, which lost 6 bases and 4 bases, there was a span of 10 bases.

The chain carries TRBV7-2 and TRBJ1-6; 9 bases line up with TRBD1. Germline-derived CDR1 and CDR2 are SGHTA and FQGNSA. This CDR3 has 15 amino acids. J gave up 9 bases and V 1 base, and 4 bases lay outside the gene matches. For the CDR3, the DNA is TGTGCCAGCAGCTTAGAGTACAGGGGGCTTTCACCCCTCCACTTT. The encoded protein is CASSLEYRGLSPLHF.

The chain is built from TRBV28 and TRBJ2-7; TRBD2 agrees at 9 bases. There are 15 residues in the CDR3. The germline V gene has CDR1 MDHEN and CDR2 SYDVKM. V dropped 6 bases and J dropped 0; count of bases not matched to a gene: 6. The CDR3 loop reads CASRETSGSSYEQYF. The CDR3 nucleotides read TGTGCCAGCAGAGAGACTAGCGGAAGCTCCTACGAGCAGTACTTC.

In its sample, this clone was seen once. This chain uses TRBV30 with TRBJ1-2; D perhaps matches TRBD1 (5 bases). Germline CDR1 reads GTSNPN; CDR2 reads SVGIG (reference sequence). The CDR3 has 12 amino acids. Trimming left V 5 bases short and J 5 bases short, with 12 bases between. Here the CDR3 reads CAWLGRAYGYTF. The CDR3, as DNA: TGTGCCTGGCTGGGCAGGGCATATGGCTACACCTTC.

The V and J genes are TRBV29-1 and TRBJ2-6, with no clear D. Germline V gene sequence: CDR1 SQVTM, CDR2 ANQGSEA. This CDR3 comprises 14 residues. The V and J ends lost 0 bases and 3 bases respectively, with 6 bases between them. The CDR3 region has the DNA TGCAGCGTTGAAGATCCGTATGGGGCCAACGTCCTGACTTTC. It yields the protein CSVEDPYGANVLTF.

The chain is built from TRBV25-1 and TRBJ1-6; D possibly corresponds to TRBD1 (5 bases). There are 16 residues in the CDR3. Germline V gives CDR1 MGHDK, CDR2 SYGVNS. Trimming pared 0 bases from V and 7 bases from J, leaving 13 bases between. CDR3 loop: CASSEYSAGLNSPLHF. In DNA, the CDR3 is TGTGCCAGCAGTGAATACTCGGCAGGGTTGAATTCACCCCTCCACTTT.

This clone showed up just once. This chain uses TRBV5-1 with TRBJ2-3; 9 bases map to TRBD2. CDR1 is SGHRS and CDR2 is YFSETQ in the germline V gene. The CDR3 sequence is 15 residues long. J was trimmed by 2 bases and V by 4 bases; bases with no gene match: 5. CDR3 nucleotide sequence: TGCGCCAGCAGCGATAGCGGGGGCCTCACAGATACGCAGTATTTT. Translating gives CASSDSGGLTDTQYF.

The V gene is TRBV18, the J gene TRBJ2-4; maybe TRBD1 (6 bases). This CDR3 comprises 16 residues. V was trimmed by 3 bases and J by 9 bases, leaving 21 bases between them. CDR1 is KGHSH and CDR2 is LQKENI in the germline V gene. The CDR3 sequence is CASSPVSQGRLGIQYF. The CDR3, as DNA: TGTGCCAGCTCACCCGTATCCCAGGGGCGGTTGGGCATTCAGTACTTC.